The clone carrying this T cell receptor (beta chain) turned up a few times. Using its own MiXCR run on the 5' RACE reads, TCRdb lists one record per CDR3 protein. The table records some 300,000 distinct CDR3 sequences, 8% to 9.5% of them present only once. The data originate from a study of T cells after yellow fever vaccination. The CDR3 spans 15 residues. Germline CDR1 reads LGHNA; CDR2 reads YSLEER. V was trimmed by 0 bases and J by 3 bases, leaving 9 bases between them. The TCR originated in a man in his late teens or twenties who received the YFV17D yellow fever vaccine. V is TRBV4-3 and J is TRBJ2-1; D is unclear. Sequenced material: PBMCs, taken roughly 45 days after the first yellow fever vaccination. The CDR3 protein is CASSQDWIDYNEQFF. In nucleotides, the CDR3 is TGCGCCAGCAGCCAAGATTGGATAGACTACAATGAGCAGTTCTTC.